This T cell receptor (beta chain) was identified in a study of beta chain features in type 1 diabetes. Study overall: Across the samples, 90 million to 120 million sorted cells were examined in total.

This clone was counted between two and nine times. The CDR3 length is 12 residues. CDR1 is MDHEN, CDR2 SYDVKM, per germline. Deletions cut 5 bases from V and 11 bases from J, with 13 bases between. Every isolated RNA sample was fully reverse transcribed, so sequencing captured expressed TCRB transcripts. The method was immunoSEQ multiplex PCR; TCRdb's version includes in-frame clones alone and lacks a portion of them. The sample has 900,000 or so clones, about a sixth seen once. The origin of this receptor is a woman younger than 30 in good health. Specimen: naive CD4+ T cells from blood. V and J are TRBV28 and TRBJ2-1, with D uncertain. CDR3 DNA: TGTGCCAGCAGTCAAAGACGCGACAAGCAGTTCTTC. Protein: CASSQRRDKQFF. Looking up the rest from reference TRBV28 and TRBJ2-1 gives the full variable domain: DVKVTQSSRYLVKRTGEKVFLECVQDMDHENMFWYRQDPGLGLRLIYFSYDVKMKEKGDIPEGYSVSREKKERFSLILESASTNQTSMYLCASSQRRDKQFFGPGTRLTVL.